A selection of T cell receptor beta chains follows, all from one sample in a study of cytomegalovirus exposure and HLA in healthy donors. Generated by immunoSEQ multiplex PCR, the TCRdb table keeps only in-frame clones and is missing some. The data hold around 100,000 clones, with over 60% observed a single time. The sample was PBMCs. These receptors originate from a man aged 25 to 40 in good health and CMV-seropositive. Both conserved end residues are part of each CDR3. A D gene is named only where the DNA matches it firmly. Where a row states a size, it is once, few, many or the class of an expanded clone; other rows omit it.

TRBJ2-5,-,TRBV7-7,-,CASSLGRGSQETQYF,TGTGCCAGCAGCTTAGGTCGGGGGAGCCAAGAGACCCAGTACTTC
TRBJ1-4,-,TRBV2,TRBD1,CASSESGTGSF,TGTGCCAGCAGTGAATCCGGGACAGGGAGTTTT
TRBJ2-1,few,TRBV19,-,CASSIDYEQFF,TGTGCCAGTAGTATAGACTATGAGCAGTTCTTC
TRBJ1-6,few,TRBV5-6,TRBD1,CASSDGTGGWNSPLHF,TGTGCCAGCAGCGACGGGACAGGGGGCTGGAATTCACCCCTCCACTTT
TRBJ2-3,-,TRBV5-4,-,CASSLGPITDTQYF,TGTGCCAGCAGCTTGGGGCCGATCACAGATACGCAGTATTTT
TRBJ2-6,-,TRBV2,TRBD1,CASSADRAGANVLTF,TGTGCCAGCAGCGCTGACAGGGCTGGGGCCAACGTCCTGACTTTC
TRBJ2-2,-,TRBV6-6,-,CAIWAYGELFF,TGTGCCATATGGGCGTACGGGGAGCTGTTTTTT
TRBJ1-2,-,TRBV6-6,-,CASAWVPRDYGYTF,TGTGCCAGCGCCTGGGTCCCCCGGGACTATGGCTACACCTTC
TRBJ2-7,-,TRBV30,-,CAWGGSGGGAYYEQYF,TGTGCCTGGGGTGGATCTGGGGGCGGAGCGTACTACGAGCAGTACTTC
TRBJ2-7,-,TRBV18,-,CASSPSTSYEQYF,TGTGCCAGCTCACCATCGACTTCCTACGAGCAGTACTTC
TRBJ1-1,once,TRBV29-1,-,CSVAGVHTEAFF,TGCAGCGTTGCCGGGGTCCACACTGAAGCTTTCTTT
TRBJ1-1,few,TRBV6-6,TRBD1,CASSYDRGITEAFF,TGTGCCAGCAGTTACGACAGGGGGATAACTGAAGCTTTCTTT
TRBJ2-2,-,TRBV5-5,-,CASSLIYTGRGTGELFF,TGTGCCAGCAGCTTGATCTACACAGGACGTGGCACCGGGGAGCTGTTTTTT
TRBJ2-7,-,TRBV5-4,TRBD1,CASSKKVAGGEDEQYF,TGTGCCAGCAGCAAGAAAGTGGCAGGGGGTGAAGACGAGCAGTACTTC
TRBJ1-6,-,TRBV14,-,CASSQVQAHLHF,TGTGCCAGCAGCCAAGTCCAGGCACACCTCCACTTT
TRBJ2-7,-,TRBV15,-,CATSSSRGGSYEQYF,TGTGCCACCAGCAGCTCTAGAGGGGGCTCCTACGAGCAGTACTTC
TRBJ1-2,once,TRBV2,TRBD1,CASSGDRTWGYTF,TGTGCCAGCAGCGGGGACAGGACGTGGGGCTACACCTTC
TRBJ1-2,-,TRBV4-1,TRBD1,CASSQEDRGAANYGYTF,TGCGCCAGCAGCCAAGAAGACAGGGGGGCGGCTAACTATGGCTACACCTTC
TRBJ2-3,-,TRBV29-1,TRBD2,CSTEGAGGVTDTQYF,TGCAGCACTGAGGGAGCGGGGGGCGTCACAGATACGCAGTATTTT
TRBJ2-7,-,TRBV6-6,-,CASNLGTASYEQYF,TGTGCCAGCAATCTGGGGACTGCATCCTACGAGCAGTACTTC
TRBJ1-3,-,TRBV4-1,-,CASSLRPPGMGYTIYF,TGCGCCAGCAGCCTAAGGCCCCCCGGGATGGGATACACCATATATTTT
TRBJ1-2,-,TRBV19,-,CASSIDGRYGYTF,TGTGCCAGTAGTATAGACGGGAGGTATGGCTACACCTTC
TRBJ2-2,-,TRBV11-3,-,CASSPQGSITGELFF,TGTGCCAGCAGCCCCCAGGGGTCTATAACCGGGGAGCTGTTTTTT